This T cell receptor beta chain was captured by sequencing in a study of T cell repertoires in cytomegalovirus infection. Study summary: Public signatures in TCR beta pointed to CMV infection and matching HLA type.

Using its own MiXCR run on the reads, TCRdb lists one record per CDR3 protein. The sample has 150,000 to 200,000 distinct CDR3 sequences; around 15% are singletons. The CDR3 is 15 residues long. The germline V and J ends were trimmed by 1 base and 4 bases, with 13 bases remaining between them. CDR1 and CDR2 from the germline V gene are MNHEY and SMNVEV (reference sequence). V gene TRBV27 combines with J gene TRBJ1-1; a possible D gene is TRBD1 (5 bases). The material sequenced was PBMCs. The clonotype originates from a human donor in good health (CMV status not recorded). Some clones in this sample may be carry-over from other donors' samples. The chain's CDR3 is CASSLFRAPGTEAFF. The CDR3 bases are TGTGCCAGCAGTTTATTCAGGGCCCCGGGCACTGAAGCTTTCTTT.